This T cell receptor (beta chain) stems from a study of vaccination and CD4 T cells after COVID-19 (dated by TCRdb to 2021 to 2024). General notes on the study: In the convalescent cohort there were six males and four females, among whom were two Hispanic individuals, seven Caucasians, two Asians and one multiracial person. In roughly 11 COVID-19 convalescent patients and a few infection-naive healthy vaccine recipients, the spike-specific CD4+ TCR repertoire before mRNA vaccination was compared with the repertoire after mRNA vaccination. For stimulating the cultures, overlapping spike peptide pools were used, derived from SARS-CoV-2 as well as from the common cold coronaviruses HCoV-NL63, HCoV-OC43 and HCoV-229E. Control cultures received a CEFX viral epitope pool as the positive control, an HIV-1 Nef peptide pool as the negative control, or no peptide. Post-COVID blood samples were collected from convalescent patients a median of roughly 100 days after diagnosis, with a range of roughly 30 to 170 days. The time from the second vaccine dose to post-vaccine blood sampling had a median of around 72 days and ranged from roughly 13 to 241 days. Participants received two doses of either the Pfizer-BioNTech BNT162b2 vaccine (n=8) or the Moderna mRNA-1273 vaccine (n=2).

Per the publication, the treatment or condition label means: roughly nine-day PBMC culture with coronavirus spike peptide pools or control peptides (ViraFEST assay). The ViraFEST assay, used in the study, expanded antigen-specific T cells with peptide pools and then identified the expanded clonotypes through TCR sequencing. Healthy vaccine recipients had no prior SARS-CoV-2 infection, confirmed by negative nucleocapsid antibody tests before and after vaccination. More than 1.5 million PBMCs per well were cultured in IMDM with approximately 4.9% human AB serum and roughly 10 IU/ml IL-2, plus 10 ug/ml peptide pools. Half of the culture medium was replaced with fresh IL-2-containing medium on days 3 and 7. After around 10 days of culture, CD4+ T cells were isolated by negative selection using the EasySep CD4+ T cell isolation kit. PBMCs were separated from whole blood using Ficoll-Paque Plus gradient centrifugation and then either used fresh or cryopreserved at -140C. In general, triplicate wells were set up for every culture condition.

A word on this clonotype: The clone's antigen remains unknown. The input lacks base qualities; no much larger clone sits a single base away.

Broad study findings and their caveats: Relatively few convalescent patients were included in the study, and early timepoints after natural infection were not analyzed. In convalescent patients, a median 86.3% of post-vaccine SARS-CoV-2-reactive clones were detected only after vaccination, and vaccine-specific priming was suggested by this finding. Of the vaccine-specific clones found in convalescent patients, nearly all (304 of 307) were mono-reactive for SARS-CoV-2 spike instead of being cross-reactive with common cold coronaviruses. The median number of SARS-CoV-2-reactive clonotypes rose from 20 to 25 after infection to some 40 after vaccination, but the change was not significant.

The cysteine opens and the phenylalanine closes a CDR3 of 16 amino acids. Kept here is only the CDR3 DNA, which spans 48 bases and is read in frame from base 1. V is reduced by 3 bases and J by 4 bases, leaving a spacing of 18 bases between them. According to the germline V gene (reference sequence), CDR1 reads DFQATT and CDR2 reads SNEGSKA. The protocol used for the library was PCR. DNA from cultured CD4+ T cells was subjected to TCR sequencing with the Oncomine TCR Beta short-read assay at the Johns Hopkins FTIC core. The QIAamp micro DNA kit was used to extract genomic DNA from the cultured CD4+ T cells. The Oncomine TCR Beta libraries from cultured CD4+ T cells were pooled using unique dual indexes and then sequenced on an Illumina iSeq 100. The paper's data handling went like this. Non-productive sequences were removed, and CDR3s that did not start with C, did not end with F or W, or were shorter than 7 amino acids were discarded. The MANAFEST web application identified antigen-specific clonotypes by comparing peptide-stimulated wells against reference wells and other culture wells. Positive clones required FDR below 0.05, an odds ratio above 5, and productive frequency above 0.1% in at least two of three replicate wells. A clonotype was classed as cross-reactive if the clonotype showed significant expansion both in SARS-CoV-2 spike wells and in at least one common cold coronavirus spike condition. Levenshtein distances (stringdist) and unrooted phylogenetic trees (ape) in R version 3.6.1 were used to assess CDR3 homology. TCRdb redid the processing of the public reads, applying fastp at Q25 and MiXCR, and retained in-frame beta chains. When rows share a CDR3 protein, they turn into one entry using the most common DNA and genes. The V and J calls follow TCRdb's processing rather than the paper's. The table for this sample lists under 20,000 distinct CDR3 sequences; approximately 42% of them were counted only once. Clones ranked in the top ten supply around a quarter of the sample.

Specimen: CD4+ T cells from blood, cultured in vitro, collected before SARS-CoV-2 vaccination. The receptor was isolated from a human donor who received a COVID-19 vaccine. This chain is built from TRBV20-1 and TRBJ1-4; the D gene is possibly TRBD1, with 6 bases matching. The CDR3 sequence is CSARGSGVRDNEKLFF. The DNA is TGCAGTGCTAGGGGATCAGGGGTTCGTGATAATGAAAAACTGTTTTTT.